This T cell receptor (beta chain) was documented in a study of blood T cell repertoires in COVID-19. Profiling relied on immunoSEQ multiplex PCR, and the TCRdb table lists in-frame clones only, not all of them. The table records approximately 160,000 clones, approximately 79% of them present only once. This CDR3 has 15 amino acids. Germline CDR1 is SGHTA and CDR2 is FQGTGA. The V end lost 0 bases, the J end lost 6 bases, and 13 bases lay between the germline ends. The sequence was obtained from a woman aged 80 or over with acute or convalescent COVID-19. Material for sequencing was peripheral blood. This sequence joins TRBV7-3 and TRBJ2-3; weak D call: TRBD2 (6 bases). In DNA, the CDR3 is TGTGCCAGCAGCTTAACCGGGACTCCCGAGGATACGCAGTATTTT. This sequence encodes CASSLTGTPEDTQYF. Supplemented by reference TRBV7-3 and TRBJ2-3, the full variable domain reads GAGVSQTPSNKVTEKGKYVELRCDPISGHTALYWYRQSLGQGPEFLIYFQGTGAADDSGLPNDRFFAVRPEGSVSTLKIQRTERGDSAVYLCASSLTGTPEDTQYFGPGTRLTVL.